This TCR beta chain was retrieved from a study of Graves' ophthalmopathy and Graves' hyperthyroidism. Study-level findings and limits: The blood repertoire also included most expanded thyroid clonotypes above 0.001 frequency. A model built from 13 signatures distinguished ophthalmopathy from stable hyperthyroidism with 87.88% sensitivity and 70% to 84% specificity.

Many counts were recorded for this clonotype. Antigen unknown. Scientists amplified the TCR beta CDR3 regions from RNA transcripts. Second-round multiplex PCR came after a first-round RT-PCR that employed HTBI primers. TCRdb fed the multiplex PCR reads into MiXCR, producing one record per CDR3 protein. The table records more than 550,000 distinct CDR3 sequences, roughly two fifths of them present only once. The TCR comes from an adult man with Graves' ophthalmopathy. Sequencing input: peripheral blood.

The CDR3 here is CASSVGGRGSRLFF. Here the CDR3 DNA reads TGTGCCAGCAGTGTTGGGGGCAGGGGGTCTCGACTGTTTTTT. V usage is TRBV2 and J usage is TRBJ1-4; 7 bases map to TRBD1. The CDR3 sequence is 14 residues long. V was clipped by 4 bases and J by 13 bases; unmatched bases: 12. The germline V gene encodes CDR1 SNHLY and CDR2 FYNNEI.